The clone carrying this TCR beta chain turned up a few times. Its specificity is not known. Patients picked for sequencing had shown CD8+CD57+ cell expansion detected by flow cytometry. Untreated patients provided the blood samples, with no therapy given before sampling. The germline CDR1 and CDR2 sequences are KGHDR and SFDVKD. V was trimmed by 3 bases and J by 12 bases, leaving 11 bases between them. The CDR3 contains 12 residues. The data originate from a study of CD8+CD57+ T cells in acquired aplastic anemia. General study findings and limits: Between patients and controls, CD8+ Simpson's diversity did not vary significantly.

TCR beta VDJ and CDR3 profiles were obtained from a genomic DNA template. TCRdb re-analysed the reads in MiXCR, keeping a single row per CDR3 protein. The sample lists some 200,000 distinct CDR3 sequences, roughly half seen once, with approximately 9.7% in the top ten. Sequenced input: sorted CD4+, CD8+, or CD8+CD57+ T cells (not recorded which) from PBMCs. The receptor was derived from a human donor with aplastic anemia. V and J are TRBV24-1 and TRBJ2-1; possible D gene TRBD1, 5 bases. For the CDR3, the DNA is TGTGCCACCAGTGATCTGAACAGGTCGCAGTTCTTC. Translation: CATSDLNRSQFF.